This T cell receptor (beta chain) was identified during a study of shared clonotypes between healthy human individuals. The table came from immunoSEQ multiplex PCR; TCRdb's copy has only in-frame clones and leaves some out. The profile shows 950,000 to 1,100,000 clones, about 76% of them singletons. CDR3 length: 15 amino acids. Per the germline V gene, CDR1 is SGHVS and CDR2 is FNYEAQ. Study findings and constraints: Generally, estimated richness proved larger in naive subsets than it did in memory subsets. Roughly 4.6% of naive CD4 clonotypes were common to a handful of donors.

A remark on this clone: Its antigen is not known. One end of the junction does not line up with germline, which may come from a read error. Within the sample, other DNA sequences also encode this same CDR3.

Adult donors, all healthy and HIV-negative, had no recent acute infections or vaccinations. Into CD45RA+ naive and CD45RA-negative memory subsets, the CD4+ cells were split. This TCR was recovered from a man younger than 35 in good health. The sample taken for sequencing was memory CD4+ T cells sorted from blood. The subset was: CD45RA-negative fraction. The chain links TRBV7-6 to TRBJ1-4, with TRBD1 matching over 8 bases. CDR3 DNA: TGTGCCAGTAGCTCAGCCGGGACAGGATTCGAAAAACTGTTTTTT. This translates into CASSSAGTGFEKLFF. Based on the CDR3 plus reference TRBV7-6 and TRBJ1-4, the full variable domain is GAGVSQSPRYKVTKRGQDVALRCDPISGHVSLYWYRQALGQGPEFLTYFNYEAQQDKSGLPNDRFSAERPEGSISTLTIQRTEQRDSAMYRCASSSAGTGFEKLFFGSGTQLSVL.